The sequence of this T cell receptor beta chain was determined in a study of OX40 agonist ivuxolimab in advanced cancers. Across the study: Allowance was made for prior anti-PD-1, anti-PD-L1 or anti-CTLA-4 therapy, and roughly 39% had some.

CDR3 length equals 16 residues. Germline-derived CDR1 and CDR2 are LNHDA and SQIVND (reference sequence). J gave up 4 bases and V 5 bases, and 9 bases lay outside the gene matches. Produced via immunoSEQ multiplex PCR; TCRdb's table is partial and in-frame only. The data show 75,000 or so clones, approximately 84% seen once. The receptor's source is an adult with an advanced solid tumor such as melanoma, head and neck, liver or kidney cancer. V gene TRBV19 combines with J gene TRBJ2-1; 9 nucleotides line up with TRBD2. Sequences were derived from CD4+ or CD8+ T cells sorted from blood, sampled in a trial of the OX40 agonist ivuxolimab. This CDR3 is CASSPARTSVYNEQFF. For the CDR3, the DNA is TGTGCCAGTAGTCCGGCGAGGACTAGCGTATACAATGAGCAGTTCTTC.